Following are 26 T cell receptor beta chains from one sample sequenced in a study of beta chain features in type 1 diabetes. Every bit of the isolated RNA underwent reverse transcription, so sequencing read expressed TCRB transcripts. Assay used: immunoSEQ multiplex PCR; TCRdb lists only in-frame clones, some missing. The top ten hold under 0.05% of the sample, which has roughly 380,000 clones, around 20% seen once. Sequencing was carried out using naive CD4+ T cells from blood. These receptors originate from a young woman in good health.

DNA of the CDR3: TGCAGCGTTAAACAGGGAGGGGGCAATCAGCCCCAGCATTTT. As protein: CSVKQGGGNQPQHF. The rearrangement uses TRBV29-1 and TRBJ1-5; TRBD1 might be the D (6 bases). V was pared by 5 bases and J by 2 bases, with 13 bases between. CDR3 length: 14 residues. Germline lookup yields CDR1 SQVTM and CDR2 ANQGSEA.

This clone was seen a handful of times. The rearrangement uses TRBV18 and TRBJ1-1; TRBD1 aligns across 11 bases. CDR3 length: 14 residues. Per germline, CDR1 KGHSH and CDR2 LQKENI. After removal of 3 bases from V and 5 bases from J, the junction contained 2 bases not matched to a gene. The CDR3 coding sequence is TGTGCCAGCTCACCGGGACAGGGGGAAACTGAAGCTTTCTTT. Amino acids: CASSPGQGETEAFF.

This clone has a handful of counts. The rearrangement uses TRBV15 and TRBJ2-2; D is unresolved. The germline CDR1 and CDR2 sequences are LNHNV and YYDKDF (reference sequence). The CDR3 spans 15 residues. Trimming pared 1 base from V and 2 bases from J, leaving 8 bases between. The CDR3 reads CATSRASRNTGELFF. CDR3 coding DNA: TGTGCCACCAGCAGAGCGAGCCGTAACACCGGGGAGCTGTTTTTT.

The CDR3 reads CAWSMDNNQPQHF. The CDR3 nucleotides are TGTGCCTGGAGTATGGACAACAATCAGCCCCAGCATTTT. The chain recombines TRBV30 with TRBJ1-5, with a tentative D call TRBD1 (5 bases). Germline V gives CDR1 GTSNPN, CDR2 SVGIG (reference sequence). V shed 2 bases and J shed 3 bases, with 8 bases lying between them. This CDR3 spans 13 amino acids. Supplemented by reference TRBV30 and TRBJ1-5, the full variable domain reads SQTIHQWPATLVQPVGSPLSLECTVEGTSNPNLYWYRQAAGRGLQLLFYSVGIGQISSEVPQNLSASRPQDRQFILSSKKLLLSDSGFYLCAWSMDNNQPQHFGDGTRLSIL.

In its sample, this clone was seen a few times. This chain links TRBV9 with TRBJ2-5; D is undetermined. This CDR3 comprises 13 residues. Trimming left V 2 bases short and J 4 bases short, with 9 bases between. Per germline, CDR1 SGDLS and CDR2 YYNGEE. CDR3 coding DNA: TGTGCCAGCAGCGTTGCCAGTCGAGAGACCCAGTACTTC. Protein: CASSVASRETQYF.

The CDR3 DNA follows: TGTGCCAGCAGCCAATCGTCCGGGACTGATTCCTACGAGCAGTACTTC. Amino acid sequence: CASSQSSGTDSYEQYF. The J gene is TRBJ2-7, the V gene TRBV4-2; perhaps TRBD2 as D (6 bases). The CDR3 spans 16 residues. V lost 2 bases, J lost 1 base, and 15 bases lay in between. Per germline, CDR1 LGHNA and CDR2 YNFKEQ.

In its sample, this clone was seen once. The CDR3 loop is CASSIGGKVYEQYF. The CDR3 DNA reads TGTGCCAGCAGCATCGGGGGGAAGGTTTACGAGCAGTACTTC. The rearrangement joins TRBV5-4 to TRBJ2-7; 7 bases line up with TRBD2. The CDR3 contains 14 residues. With V trimmed by 4 bases and J by 4 bases, 8 bases remained unmatched. From germline, CDR1 is SGHNT and CDR2 YYREEE (reference sequence).

In its sample, this clone was seen a few times. The chain carries TRBV23-1 and TRBJ2-7; the D is unclear. TRBV23-1 belongs to the ORF category, with a function that is uncertain. The V gene lost 0 bases and the J gene lost 10 bases, with 7 bases spanning the gap. CDR3 length: 11 amino acids. CDR3 sequence (DNA): TGCGCCAGCAGTCAATCGGAGCCCCAGTACTTC. Its protein is CASSQSEPQYF.

This clone was recorded a few times. The chain employs TRBV7-3 and TRBJ2-3, with TRBD2 matching over 10 bases. The CDR3 runs to 14 residues. Germline loops: CDR1 SGHTA, CDR2 FQGTGA. With V trimmed by 8 bases and J by 2 bases, 4 bases remained unmatched. The CDR3 nucleotides read TGTGCCAGCCGGCTAGCGGGGGTCACAGATACGCAGTATTTT. Its protein is CASRLAGVTDTQYF.

This clone came up a few times. The CDR3 nucleotides are TGTGCCAGCAGTGGAAACAGGGGTAACTATGGCTACACCTTC. Translated, it gives CASSGNRGNYGYTF. This chain uses TRBV2 with TRBJ1-2, with TRBD1 matching 7 bases. CDR1 SNHLY and CDR2 FYNNEI come from the germline V gene. This CDR3 contains 14 residues. The V gene end was trimmed by 4 bases and the J gene end by 1 base; junction bases not matched to a gene: 3.

Here the CDR3 reads CASSQDGSAGYGYTF. The CDR3 region has the DNA TGCGCCAGCAGCCAAGATGGCAGTGCGGGCTATGGCTACACCTTC. The V and J genes are TRBV4-3 and TRBJ1-2, with no clear D. Per the germline V gene, CDR1 is LGHNA and CDR2 is YSLEER. The CDR3 sequence is 15 residues long. Trimming removed 0 bases from V and 4 bases from J, with 12 bases in between.

This clone turned up a few times. V usage is TRBV11-2 and J usage is TRBJ2-7; TRBD2 might be the D (5 bases). Germline V gene sequence: CDR1 SGHAT, CDR2 FQNNGV. The CDR3 runs 13 residues. V lost 6 bases and J 2 bases, leaving 11 bases between the germline ends. The CDR3 here is CASRIGLTYEQYF. The CDR3 nucleotides are TGTGCCAGCAGGATAGGACTTACCTACGAGCAGTACTTC.

This clone was seen only a few times. The CDR3 protein is CASSLDRSGGVITEAFF. DNA for the CDR3: TGCGCCAGCAGCTTGGATCGGTCAGGGGGCGTCATCACTGAAGCTTTCTTT. The chain carries TRBV5-1 and TRBJ1-1; TRBD1 agrees at 8 bases. Germline V lookup: CDR1 SGHRS, CDR2 YFSETQ. The ends lost 0 bases at V and 4 bases at J; junction bases unmatched: 11. CDR3 length: 17 residues.

The chain couples TRBV2 to TRBJ2-1; 14 bases are shared with TRBD2. The V and J ends lost 6 bases and 7 bases, in that order; junction bases with no gene match: 2. Germline CDR1 SNHLY, CDR2 FYNNEI. The length of the CDR3 is 14 residues. The CDR3 here is CASRRLAGGNEQFF. The CDR3 DNA sequence: TGTGCCAGCAGGCGACTAGCGGGAGGGAATGAGCAGTTCTTC.

The CDR3: CASRDSRGNQPQHF. CDR3 DNA: TGCGCCAGCAGAGACTCCAGGGGGAATCAGCCCCAGCATTTT. The chain couples TRBV4-1 to TRBJ1-5; 7 bases align to TRBD1. V trimming: 6 bases; J trimming: 4 bases; junction bases outside the gene matches: 6. The CDR3 loop spans 14 amino acids. Germline lookup yields CDR1 MGHRA and CDR2 YSYEKL.

The chain is built from TRBV27 and TRBJ2-7, with D unresolved. Germline V gene lookup returns CDR1 MNHEY and CDR2 SMNVEV (reference sequence). Trimming removed 0 bases at V and 3 bases at J, with 12 bases between. This CDR3 comprises 15 residues. The CDR3 DNA follows: TGTGCCAGCAGTTTATCGAACGGCGGCGTCTACGAGCAGTACTTC. Its translation is CASSLSNGGVYEQYF.

This chain uses TRBV9 with TRBJ2-7, with TRBD1 matching 7 bases. Germline V gene data show CDR1 as SGDLS and CDR2 as YYNGEE. This CDR3 region has 14 residues. With V trimmed by 2 bases and J by 0 bases, 2 bases remained unmatched. The CDR3 sequence is CASSVRDSSYEQYF. DNA for the CDR3: TGTGCCAGCAGCGTCAGGGACAGCTCCTACGAGCAGTACTTC. The whole variable domain, filled in from reference TRBV9 and TRBJ2-7, reads DSGVTQTPKHLITATGQRVTLRCSPRSGDLSVYWYQQSLDQGLQFLIQYYNGEERAKGNILERFSAQQFPDLHSELNLSSLELGDSALYFCASSVRDSSYEQYFGPGTRLTVT.

The V gene is TRBV20-1, the J gene TRBJ1-2; D is undetermined. The V end lost 3 bases, the J end lost 1 base, and 3 bases lay between the germline ends. This CDR3 comprises 11 residues. The germline V gene encodes CDR1 DFQATT and CDR2 SNEGSKA (reference sequence). CDR3 in amino acids: CSASFNYGYTF. The CDR3 coding sequence is TGCAGTGCTAGCTTTAACTATGGCTACACCTTC.

This clone was found a few times. This chain joins TRBV2 and TRBJ1-5, with a possible D match to TRBD1 (5 bases). CDR3 length equals 14 residues. Trimming cost V 3 bases and J 6 bases, with 12 bases left between them. Germline-derived CDR1 and CDR2 are SNHLY and FYNNEI. CDR3 sequence (DNA): TGTGCCAGCAGTGATGGAAGGGGAGGTCAGCCCCAGCATTTT. Translation gives CASSDGRGGQPQHF.

This clone has just a few counts. J is TRBJ2-1 and V is TRBV30; TRBD2 aligns across 15 bases. The length of the CDR3 is 15 residues. CDR1 is GTSNPN and CDR2 is SVGIG in the germline V gene (reference sequence). V dropped 5 bases and J dropped 6; count of bases not matched to a gene: 5. The CDR3 DNA reads as TGTGCCTGGGGCGGACTAGCGGGAGGGGGCAATGAGCAGTTCTTC. It translates to CAWGGLAGGGNEQFF.

The chain recombines TRBV6-1 with TRBJ1-1; D is undetermined. This CDR3 comprises 15 residues. The ends were cut back, 6 bases at V and 0 bases at J, with 14 bases in the middle. Germline lookup yields CDR1 MNHNS and CDR2 SASEGT. Here the CDR3 reads CASRSYPVVNTEAFF. Here the CDR3 DNA reads TGTGCCAGCAGATCTTATCCAGTCGTGAACACTGAAGCTTTCTTT.

The rearrangement joins TRBV5-1 to TRBJ2-7; D possibly corresponds to TRBD2 (5 bases). V lost 0 bases to trimming and J lost 7 bases, with 20 bases between them. Germline lookup yields CDR1 SGHRS and CDR2 YFSETQ. The CDR3 covers 16 residues. CDR3 protein: CASSLGNPDWGMEQYF. The DNA for the CDR3 is TGCGCCAGCAGCTTGGGAAATCCGGACTGGGGAATGGAGCAGTACTTC.

This chain joins TRBV5-6 and TRBJ2-7; 11 bases fit TRBD2. CDR3 length: 15 amino acids. Per the germline V gene, CDR1 is SGHDT and CDR2 is YYEEEE. J was trimmed by 3 bases and V by 5 bases; bases with no gene match: 7. The chain's CDR3 is CASSKRTSGYYEQYF. As DNA, the CDR3 is TGTGCCAGCAGTAAACGGACTAGCGGGTACTACGAGCAGTACTTC.

The V and J genes are TRBV7-6 and TRBJ2-2; a weak D match, TRBD2 (6 bases). The CDR3 runs 15 residues. Germline lookup yields CDR1 SGHVS and CDR2 FNYEAQ. V lost 6 bases and J 2 bases, leaving 13 bases between the germline ends. The CDR3 reads CASRLLGGNTGELFF. The DNA for the CDR3 is TGTGCCAGCAGGCTTCTGGGGGGTAACACCGGGGAGCTGTTTTTT.

This clone showed up just a few times. V gene TRBV7-2 combines with J gene TRBJ2-7; 7 nucleotides align to TRBD1. Losses at the gene ends were 6 bases for V and 3 bases for J; bases not matched to a gene: 11. The CDR3 contains 15 residues. Germline loops: CDR1 SGHTA, CDR2 FQGNSA. CDR3 amino acids: CASSSQDRFGYEQYF. The CDR3 bases are TGTGCCAGCAGTTCACAGGACAGGTTCGGCTACGAGCAGTACTTC.

This chain joins TRBV27 and TRBJ1-2; 7 bases line up with TRBD1. Per the germline V gene, CDR1 is MNHEY and CDR2 is SMNVEV (reference sequence). The J segment lost 4 bases and the V segment lost 4 bases, leaving 6 bases of the junction unmatched. This CDR3 contains 14 residues. The CDR3 DNA sequence: TGTGCCAGCAGTTCCTTGGACAGGCTCTATGGCTACACCTTC. The encoded protein is CASSSLDRLYGYTF.